This TCR beta chain was sequenced for a study of brain T cells in children with intractable seizures. General study points: Pre-surgery blood may have been undersampled, hiding some clones. Only CDR3 sequence similarity suggested viral specificity, without known HCMV serostatus.

Produced via immunoSEQ multiplex PCR; TCRdb's table is partial and in-frame only. The table lists 340,000 or so clones, 93% of them singletons, with roughly 5.7% in the top ten. Points on this clone: Its antigen is unidentified.

Time point indicated: blood from clinic visit 5 months post-surgery; TSC patient then seizure free. Pre-surgery treatment included at least one anti-epileptic drug. This CDR3 comprises 13 residues. V was clipped by 5 bases and J by 2 bases, with 8 bases between them. Germline V lookup: CDR1 SGHTA, CDR2 FQGTGA. The chain has TRBV7-3 and TRBJ2-3; D gene unclear. This TCR derives from a boy under three years old with tuberous sclerosis and intractable seizures. The material sequenced was peripheral blood, taken more than 4 months after surgery. CDR3 DNA sequence: TGTGCCAGCAGCAGGATCGCCACAGATACGCAGTATTTT. Translating gives CASSRIATDTQYF.